Below, one TCR beta chain is given with its context. The data derive from a study of blood T cell repertoires in COVID-19. Here immunoSEQ multiplex PCR was the method, and the copy in TCRdb shows in-frame clones only, minus some. The profile covers about 150,000 clones, with roughly nine tenths appearing a single time and less than 0.6% taken by the ten largest. The length of the CDR3 is 15 residues. V was clipped by 0 bases and J by 2 bases, with 12 bases between them. Germline CDR1 and CDR2: SGHRS and YFSETQ. The sample taken for sequencing was peripheral blood. This TCR derives from a man aged 50-60 years with acute or convalescent COVID-19. The V gene is TRBV5-1, the J gene TRBJ2-7, with D possibly being TRBD2 (6 bases). In DNA, the CDR3 is TGCGCCAGCAGCTTGGATACAGGACTAACCTACGAGCAGTACTTC. This codes for CASSLDTGLTYEQYF.